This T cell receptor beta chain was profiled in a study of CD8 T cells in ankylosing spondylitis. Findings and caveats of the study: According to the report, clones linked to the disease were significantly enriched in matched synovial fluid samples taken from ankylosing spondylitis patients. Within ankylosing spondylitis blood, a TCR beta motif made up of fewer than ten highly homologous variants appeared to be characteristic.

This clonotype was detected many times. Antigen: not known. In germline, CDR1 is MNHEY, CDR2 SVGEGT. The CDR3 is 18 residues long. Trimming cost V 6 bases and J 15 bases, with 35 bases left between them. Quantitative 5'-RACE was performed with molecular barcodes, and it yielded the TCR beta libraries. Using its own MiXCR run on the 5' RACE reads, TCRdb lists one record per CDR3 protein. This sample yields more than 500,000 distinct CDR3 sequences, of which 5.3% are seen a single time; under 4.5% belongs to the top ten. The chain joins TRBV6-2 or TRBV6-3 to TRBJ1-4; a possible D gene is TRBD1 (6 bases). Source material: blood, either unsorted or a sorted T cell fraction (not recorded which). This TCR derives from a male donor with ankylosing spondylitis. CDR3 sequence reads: CASSYGTHFPGLKGRMFF. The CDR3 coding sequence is TGTGCCAGCAGCTACGGGACACACTTTCCCGGACTAAAGGGACGAATGTTTTTT.